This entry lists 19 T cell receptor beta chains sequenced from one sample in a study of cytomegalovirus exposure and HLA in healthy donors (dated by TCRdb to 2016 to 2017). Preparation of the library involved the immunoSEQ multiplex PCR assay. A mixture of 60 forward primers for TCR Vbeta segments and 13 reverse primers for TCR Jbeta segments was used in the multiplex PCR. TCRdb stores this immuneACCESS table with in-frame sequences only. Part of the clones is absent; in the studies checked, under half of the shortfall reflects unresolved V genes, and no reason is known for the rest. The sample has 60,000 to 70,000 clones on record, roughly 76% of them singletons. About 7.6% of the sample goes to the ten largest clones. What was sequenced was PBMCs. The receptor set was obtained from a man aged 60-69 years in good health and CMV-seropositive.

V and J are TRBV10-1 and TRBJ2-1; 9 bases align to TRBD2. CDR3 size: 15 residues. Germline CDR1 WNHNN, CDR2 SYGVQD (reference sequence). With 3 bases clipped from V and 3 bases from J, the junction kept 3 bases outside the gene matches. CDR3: CASSDSGGLYNEQFF. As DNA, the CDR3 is TGCGCCAGCAGTGATAGCGGGGGCCTCTACAATGAGCAGTTCTTC.

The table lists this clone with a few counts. CDR3 sequence reads: CASSLAPSGLHNEQFF. CDR3 DNA sequence: TGTGCCAGCAGCTTAGCGCCTAGCGGGTTACACAATGAGCAGTTCTTC. The chain carries TRBV7-8 and TRBJ2-1, with TRBD2 matching 8 bases. This CDR3 contains 16 residues. Per the germline V gene, CDR1 is SGHVS and CDR2 is FQNEAQ. V was clipped by 0 bases and J by 5 bases; unmatched bases: 6. Based on the CDR3 plus reference TRBV7-8 and TRBJ2-1, the full variable domain is GAGVSQSPRYKVAKRGQDVALRCDPISGHVSLFWYQQALGQGPEFLTYFQNEAQLDKSGLPSDRFFAERPEGSVSTLKIQRTQQEDSAVYLCASSLAPSGLHNEQFFGPGTRLTVL.

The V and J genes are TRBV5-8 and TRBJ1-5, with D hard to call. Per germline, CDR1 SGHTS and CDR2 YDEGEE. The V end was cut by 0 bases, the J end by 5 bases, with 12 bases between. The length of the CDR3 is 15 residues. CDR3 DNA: TGTGCCAGCAGCTTGGCCGACACCCAACATCAGCCCCAGCATTTT. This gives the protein CASSLADTQHQPQHF.

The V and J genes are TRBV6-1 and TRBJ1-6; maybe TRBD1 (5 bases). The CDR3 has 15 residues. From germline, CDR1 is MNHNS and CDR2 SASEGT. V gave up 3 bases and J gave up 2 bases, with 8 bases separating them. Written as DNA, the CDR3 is TGTGCCAGCAGTGACAGGGAACCCTATAATTCACCCCTCCACTTT. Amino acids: CASSDREPYNSPLHF.

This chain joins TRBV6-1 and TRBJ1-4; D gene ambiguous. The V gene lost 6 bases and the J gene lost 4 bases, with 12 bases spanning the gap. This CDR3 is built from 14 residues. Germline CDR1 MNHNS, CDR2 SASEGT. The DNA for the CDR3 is TGTGCCAGCAGGATGTCTAGTGTTAATGAAAAACTGTTTTTT. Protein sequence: CASRMSSVNEKLFF.

The CDR3 DNA reads as TGCGCCAGCAGCTTGGCCGTGGCGGGAGCTGGGACCGGGGAGCTGTTTTTT. It encodes CASSLAVAGAGTGELFF. V and J are TRBV5-1 and TRBJ2-2, with TRBD2 matching over 7 bases. The CDR3 length is 17 residues. Trimming at V came to 0 bases and at J to 5 bases, leaving 10 bases not matched to a gene. Germline V gene lookup returns CDR1 SGHRS and CDR2 YFSETQ.

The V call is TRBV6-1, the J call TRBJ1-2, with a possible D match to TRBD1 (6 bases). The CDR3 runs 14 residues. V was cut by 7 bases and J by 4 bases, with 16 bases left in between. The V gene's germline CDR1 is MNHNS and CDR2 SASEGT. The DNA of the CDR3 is TGTGCCAGCAAATCGACAGGCCTTCCCTATGGCTACACCTTC. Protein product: CASKSTGLPYGYTF.

CDR3 sequence: CASSQGETQYF. CDR3 nucleotides: TGTGCCAGCAGCCAGGGGGAGACCCAGTACTTC. The chain recombines TRBV9 with TRBJ2-5; weak D call: TRBD1 (6 bases). V lost 4 bases to trimming and J lost 5 bases, with 6 bases between them. The CDR3 spans 11 residues. Germline V CDR1 and CDR2: SGDLS, YYNGEE.

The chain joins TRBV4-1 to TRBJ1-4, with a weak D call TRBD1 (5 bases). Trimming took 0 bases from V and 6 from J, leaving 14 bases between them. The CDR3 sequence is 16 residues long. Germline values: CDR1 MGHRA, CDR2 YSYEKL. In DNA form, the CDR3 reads TGCGCCAGCAGCCAAGATCCCTCAGGGTTAGATGAAAAACTGTTTTTT. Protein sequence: CASSQDPSGLDEKLFF.

The CDR3 here is CASSYDRGDTGELFF. For the CDR3, the DNA is TGTGCCAGCAGTTACGACAGGGGCGACACCGGGGAGCTGTTTTTT. This chain joins TRBV5-5 and TRBJ2-2; the match to TRBD1 covers 8 bases. The J segment lost 3 bases and the V segment lost 5 bases, leaving 6 bases of the junction unmatched. CDR1 is SGHKS and CDR2 is YYEKEE in the germline V gene (reference sequence). The CDR3 has 15 amino acids.

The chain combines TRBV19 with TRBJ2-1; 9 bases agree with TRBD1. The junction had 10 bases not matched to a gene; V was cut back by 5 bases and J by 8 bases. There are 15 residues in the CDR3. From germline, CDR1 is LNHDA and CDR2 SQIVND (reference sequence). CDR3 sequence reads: CASSGGDRALYEQFF. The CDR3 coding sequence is TGTGCCAGTAGTGGGGGGGACAGGGCTCTGTATGAGCAGTTCTTC.

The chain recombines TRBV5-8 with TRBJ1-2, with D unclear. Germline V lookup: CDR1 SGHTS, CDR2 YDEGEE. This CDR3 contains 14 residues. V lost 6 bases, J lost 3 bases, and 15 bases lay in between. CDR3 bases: TGTGCCAGCACCACCATCCAGGACTACTATGGCTACACCTTC. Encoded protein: CASTTIQDYYGYTF.

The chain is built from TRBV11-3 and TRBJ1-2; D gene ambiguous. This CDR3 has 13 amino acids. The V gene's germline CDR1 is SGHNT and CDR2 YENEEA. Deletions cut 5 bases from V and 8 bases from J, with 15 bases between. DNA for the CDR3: TGTGCCAGCAGCCGAAACGCGGGGAGAGGCTACACCTTC. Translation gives CASSRNAGRGYTF.

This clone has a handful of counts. CDR3 loop: CSVQGTGGETQYF. The CDR3 DNA reads as TGCAGCGTTCAAGGGACAGGGGGAGAGACCCAGTACTTC. The chain has TRBV29-1 and TRBJ2-5; 11 bases line up with TRBD1. The ends lost 5 bases at V and 4 bases at J; junction bases unmatched: 3. The CDR3 consists of 13 residues. CDR1 and CDR2 from the germline V gene are SQVTM and ANQGSEA.

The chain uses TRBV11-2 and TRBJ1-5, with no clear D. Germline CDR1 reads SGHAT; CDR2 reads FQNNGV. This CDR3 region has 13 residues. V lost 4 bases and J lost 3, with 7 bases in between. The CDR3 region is CASSSGVNQPQHF. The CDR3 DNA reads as TGTGCCAGCAGCTCAGGCGTCAATCAGCCCCAGCATTTT.

The CDR3 is CSGTGGADTQYF. The CDR3 nucleotides read TGCAGCGGGACAGGGGGAGCAGATACGCAGTATTTT. This chain uses TRBV29-1 with TRBJ2-3; 10 positions match TRBD1. The CDR3 has 12 amino acids. V was pared by 7 bases and J by 4 bases, with 2 bases of the junction left unmatched. The germline V gene has CDR1 SQVTM and CDR2 ANQGSEA.

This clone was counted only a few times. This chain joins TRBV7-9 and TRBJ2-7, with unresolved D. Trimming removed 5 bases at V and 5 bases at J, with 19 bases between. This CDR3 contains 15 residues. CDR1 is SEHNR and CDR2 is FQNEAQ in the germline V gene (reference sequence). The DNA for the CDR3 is TGTGCCAGCAGCCCCCCCCGGCGGAGCTCGAACGAGCAGTACTTC. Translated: CASSPPRRSSNEQYF.

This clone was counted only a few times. CDR3 coding DNA: TGTGCCAGCAGCGGGGGAGGGGGGAGCTACGAGCAGTACTTC. This translates into CASSGGGGSYEQYF. This chain links TRBV9 with TRBJ2-7; the D gene is possibly TRBD2 (7 bases). Germline V gives CDR1 SGDLS, CDR2 YYNGEE. V lost 3 bases, J lost 3 bases, and 13 bases lay in between. The CDR3 covers 14 residues.

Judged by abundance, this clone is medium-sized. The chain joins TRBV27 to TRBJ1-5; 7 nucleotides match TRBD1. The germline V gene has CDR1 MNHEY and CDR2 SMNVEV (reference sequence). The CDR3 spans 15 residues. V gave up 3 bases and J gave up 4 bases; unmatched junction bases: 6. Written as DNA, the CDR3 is TGTGCCAGCAGTTTGGGCGGGACAGAGAATCAGCCCCAGCATTTT. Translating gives CASSLGGTENQPQHF.